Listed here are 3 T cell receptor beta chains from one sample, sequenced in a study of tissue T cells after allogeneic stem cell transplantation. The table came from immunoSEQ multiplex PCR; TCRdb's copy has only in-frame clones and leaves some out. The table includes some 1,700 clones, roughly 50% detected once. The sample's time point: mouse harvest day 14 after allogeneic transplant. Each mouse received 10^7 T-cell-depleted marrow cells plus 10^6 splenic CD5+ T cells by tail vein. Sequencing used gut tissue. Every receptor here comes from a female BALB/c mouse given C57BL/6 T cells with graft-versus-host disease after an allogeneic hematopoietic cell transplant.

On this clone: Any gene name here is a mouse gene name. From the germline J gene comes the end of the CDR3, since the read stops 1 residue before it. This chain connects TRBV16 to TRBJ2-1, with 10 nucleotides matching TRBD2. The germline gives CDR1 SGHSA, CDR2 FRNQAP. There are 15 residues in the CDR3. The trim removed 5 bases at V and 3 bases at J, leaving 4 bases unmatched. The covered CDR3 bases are TGTGCAAGCAGCCGACTGGGGGGCCTCTATGCTGAGCAGTTC. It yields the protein CASSRLGGLYAEQF. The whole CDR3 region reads CASSRLGGLYAEQFF.

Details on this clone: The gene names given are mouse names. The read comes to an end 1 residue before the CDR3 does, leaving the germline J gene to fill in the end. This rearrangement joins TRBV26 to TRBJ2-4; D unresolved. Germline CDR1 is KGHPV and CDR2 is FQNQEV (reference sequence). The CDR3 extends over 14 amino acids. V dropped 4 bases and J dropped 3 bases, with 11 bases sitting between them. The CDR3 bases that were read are TGTGCCAGCAGTCCCCCGGGTGGGCAAAACACCTTGTAC. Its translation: CASSPPGGQNTLY. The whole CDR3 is CASSPPGGQNTLYF.

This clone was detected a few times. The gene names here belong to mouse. Incomplete CDR3 DNA: TGTGCCAGCAGTCCCGGGACTGGGCCATATGAACAGTAC. Translating gives CASSPGTGPYEQY. In full, the CDR3 is CASSPGTGPYEQYF. The chain employs TRBV13-3 and TRBJ2-7, with 9 nucleotides matching TRBD2. The missing CDR3 end, 1 residue past where the read stops, is filled in from the germline J gene. V lost 4 bases and J lost 4; bases outside the gene matches: 6. The CDR3 is made up of 14 amino acids. Looked up from germline, CDR1 is NNHDY and CDR2 is SYVADS.